The clone carrying this T cell receptor beta chain was seen a few times. This sample stems from a study of blood T cells in healthy people across ages. The germline V gene has CDR1 SEHNR and CDR2 FQNEAQ (reference sequence). Trimming cost V 6 bases and J 1 base, with 12 bases left between them. CDR3 length: 14 residues. Alongside a J-beta primer mix, a sample-barcoded 5' primer served in a second PCR lasting roughly 6 to 11 cycles. Using its own MiXCR run on the 5' RACE reads, TCRdb lists one record per CDR3 protein. The sample lists roughly 1.7 million distinct CDR3 sequences; approximately 32% were seen once.

The sample taken for sequencing was blood. The receptor comes from a woman aged 30 to 39 in good health. The genes are TRBV7-9 and TRBJ1-2; D uncertain. CDR3 in amino acids: CASSPWASNYGYTF. Written as DNA, the CDR3 is TGTGCCAGCAGTCCCTGGGCAAGTAACTATGGCTACACCTTC.